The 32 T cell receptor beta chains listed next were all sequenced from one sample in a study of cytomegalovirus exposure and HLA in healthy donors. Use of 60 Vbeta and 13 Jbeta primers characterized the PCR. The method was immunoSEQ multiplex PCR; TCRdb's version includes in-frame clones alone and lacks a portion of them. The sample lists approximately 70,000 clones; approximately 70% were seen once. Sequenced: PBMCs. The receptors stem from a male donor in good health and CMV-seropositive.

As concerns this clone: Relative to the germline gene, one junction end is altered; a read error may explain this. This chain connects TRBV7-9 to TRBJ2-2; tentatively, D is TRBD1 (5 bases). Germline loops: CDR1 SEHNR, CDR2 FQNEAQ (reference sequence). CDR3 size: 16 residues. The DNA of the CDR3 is TGTTCCAGCAGCCCAAGGGGCCCCGGGCTAACCGGGGAGCTGTTTTTT. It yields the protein CSSSPRGPGLTGELFF. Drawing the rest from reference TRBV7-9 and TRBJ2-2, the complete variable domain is DTGVSQNPRHKITKRGQNVTFRCDPISEHNRLYWYRQTLGQGPEFLTYFQNEAQLEKSRLLSDRFSAERPKGSFSTLEIQRTEQGDSAMYLCSSSPRGPGLTGELFFGEGSRLTVL.

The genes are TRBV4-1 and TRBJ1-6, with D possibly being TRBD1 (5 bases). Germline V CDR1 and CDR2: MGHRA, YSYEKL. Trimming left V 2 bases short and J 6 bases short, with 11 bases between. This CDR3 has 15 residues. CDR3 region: CASSQYRGGNSPLHF. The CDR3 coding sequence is TGCGCCAGCAGCCAATACCGCGGGGGTAATTCACCCCTCCACTTT.

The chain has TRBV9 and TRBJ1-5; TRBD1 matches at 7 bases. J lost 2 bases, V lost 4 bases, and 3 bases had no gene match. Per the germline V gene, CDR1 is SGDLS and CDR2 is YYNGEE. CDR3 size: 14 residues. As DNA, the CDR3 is TGTGCCAGCAGCCCTGGACAGGGCAATCAGCCCCAGCATTTT. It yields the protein CASSPGQGNQPQHF. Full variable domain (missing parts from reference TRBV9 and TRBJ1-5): DSGVTQTPKHLITATGQRVTLRCSPRSGDLSVYWYQQSLDQGLQFLIQYYNGEERAKGNILERFSAQQFPDLHSELNLSSLELGDSALYFCASSPGQGNQPQHFGDGTRLSIL.

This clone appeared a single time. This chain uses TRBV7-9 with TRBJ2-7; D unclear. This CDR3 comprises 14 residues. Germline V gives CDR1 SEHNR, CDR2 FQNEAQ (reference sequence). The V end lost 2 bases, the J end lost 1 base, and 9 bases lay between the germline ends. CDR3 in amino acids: CASSLFTESYEQYF. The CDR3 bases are TGTGCCAGCAGCTTATTCACGGAGTCCTACGAGCAGTACTTC.

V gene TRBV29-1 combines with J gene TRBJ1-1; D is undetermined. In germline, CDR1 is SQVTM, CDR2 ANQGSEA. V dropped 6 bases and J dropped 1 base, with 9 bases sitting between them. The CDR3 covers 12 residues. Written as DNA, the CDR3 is TGCAGCGTCGTCCCAGGGAACACTGAAGCTTTCTTT. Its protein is CSVVPGNTEAFF. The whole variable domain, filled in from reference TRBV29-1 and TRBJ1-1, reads SAVISQKPSRDICQRGTSLTIQCQVDSQVTMMFWYRQQPGQSLTLIATANQGSEATYESGFVIDKFPISRPNLTFSTLTVSNMSPEDSSIYLCSVVPGNTEAFFGQGTRLTVV.

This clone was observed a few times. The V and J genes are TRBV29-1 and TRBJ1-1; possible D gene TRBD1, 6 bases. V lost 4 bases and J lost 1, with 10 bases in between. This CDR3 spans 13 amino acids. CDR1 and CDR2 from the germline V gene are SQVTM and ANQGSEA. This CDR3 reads CSVARTENTEAFF. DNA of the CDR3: TGCAGCGTTGCGAGGACAGAGAACACTGAAGCTTTCTTT.

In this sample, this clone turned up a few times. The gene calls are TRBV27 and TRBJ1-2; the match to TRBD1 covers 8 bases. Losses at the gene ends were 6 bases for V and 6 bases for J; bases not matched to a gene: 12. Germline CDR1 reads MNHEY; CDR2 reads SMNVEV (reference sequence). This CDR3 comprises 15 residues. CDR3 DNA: TGTGCCAGCAGCCCCAGGGGGCCCTCTATTAATGGCTACACCTTC. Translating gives CASSPRGPSINGYTF.

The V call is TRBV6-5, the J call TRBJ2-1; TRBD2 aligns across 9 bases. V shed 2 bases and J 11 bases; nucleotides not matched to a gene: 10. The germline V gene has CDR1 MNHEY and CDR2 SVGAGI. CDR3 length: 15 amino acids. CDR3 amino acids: CASSYPEGRGGKQFF. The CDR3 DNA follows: TGTGCCAGCAGTTACCCCGAGGGGCGGGGGGGAAAGCAGTTCTTC.

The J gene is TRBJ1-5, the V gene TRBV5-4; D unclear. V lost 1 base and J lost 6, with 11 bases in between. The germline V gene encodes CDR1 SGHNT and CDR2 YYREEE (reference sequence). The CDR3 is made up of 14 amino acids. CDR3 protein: CASSLNGRGQPQHF. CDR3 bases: TGTGCCAGCAGCTTGAACGGGCGGGGTCAGCCCCAGCATTTT.

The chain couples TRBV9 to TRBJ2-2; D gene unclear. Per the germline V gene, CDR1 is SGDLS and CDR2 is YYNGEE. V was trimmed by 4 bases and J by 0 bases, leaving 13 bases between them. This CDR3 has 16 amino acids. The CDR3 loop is CASSTTESSNTGELFF. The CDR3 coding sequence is TGTGCCAGCAGCACCACAGAGAGCTCGAACACCGGGGAGCTGTTTTTT.

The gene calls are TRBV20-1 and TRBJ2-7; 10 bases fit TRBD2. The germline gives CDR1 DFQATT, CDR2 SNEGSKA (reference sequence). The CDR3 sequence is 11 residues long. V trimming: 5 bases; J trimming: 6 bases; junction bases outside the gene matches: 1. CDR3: CSAGLAAEQYF. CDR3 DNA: TGCAGTGCTGGACTAGCGGCCGAGCAGTACTTC.

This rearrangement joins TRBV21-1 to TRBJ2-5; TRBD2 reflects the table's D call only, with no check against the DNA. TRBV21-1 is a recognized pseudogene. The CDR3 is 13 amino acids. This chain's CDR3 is CASSNWRLATQYF. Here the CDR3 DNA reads TGTGCCAGCAGCAACTGGCGGTTGGCGACCCAGTACTTC.

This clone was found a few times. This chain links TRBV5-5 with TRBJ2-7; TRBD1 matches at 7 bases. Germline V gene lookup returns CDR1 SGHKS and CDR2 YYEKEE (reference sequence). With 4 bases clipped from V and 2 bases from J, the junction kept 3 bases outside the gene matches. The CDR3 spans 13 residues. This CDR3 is CASSLDRAYEQYF. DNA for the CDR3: TGTGCCAGCAGCCTAGACAGGGCCTACGAGCAGTACTTC. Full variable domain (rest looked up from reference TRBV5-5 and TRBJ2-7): DAGVTQSPTHLIKTRGQQVTLRCSPISGHKSVSWYQQVLGQGPQFIFQYYEKEERGRGNFPDRFSARQFPNYSSELNVNALLLGDSALYLCASSLDRAYEQYFGPGTRLTVT.

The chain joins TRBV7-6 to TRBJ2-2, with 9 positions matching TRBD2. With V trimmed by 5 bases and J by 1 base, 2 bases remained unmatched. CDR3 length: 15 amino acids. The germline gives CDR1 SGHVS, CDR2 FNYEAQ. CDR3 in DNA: TGTGCCAGCAGCCGGACTAGCGAGAACACCGGGGAGCTGTTTTTT. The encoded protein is CASSRTSENTGELFF.

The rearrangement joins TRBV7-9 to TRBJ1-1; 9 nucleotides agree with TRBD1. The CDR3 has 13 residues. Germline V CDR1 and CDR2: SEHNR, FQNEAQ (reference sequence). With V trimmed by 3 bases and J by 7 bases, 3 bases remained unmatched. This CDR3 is CASSFRQGGEAFF. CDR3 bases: TGTGCCAGCAGCTTTAGACAGGGGGGTGAAGCTTTCTTT.

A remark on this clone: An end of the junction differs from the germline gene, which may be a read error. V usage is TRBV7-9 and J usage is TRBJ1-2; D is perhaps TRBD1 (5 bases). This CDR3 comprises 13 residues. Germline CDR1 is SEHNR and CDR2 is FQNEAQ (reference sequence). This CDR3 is CASSLVPSQGNSF. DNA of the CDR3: TGTGCCAGCAGCTTAGTACCCTCCCAGGGCAACTCCTTC.

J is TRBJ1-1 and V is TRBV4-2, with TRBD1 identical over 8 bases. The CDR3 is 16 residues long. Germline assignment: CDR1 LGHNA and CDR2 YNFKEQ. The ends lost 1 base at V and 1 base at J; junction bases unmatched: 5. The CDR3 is CASSQVRQGPNTEAFF. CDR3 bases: TGTGCCAGCAGCCAAGTCCGACAGGGGCCGAACACTGAAGCTTTCTTT.

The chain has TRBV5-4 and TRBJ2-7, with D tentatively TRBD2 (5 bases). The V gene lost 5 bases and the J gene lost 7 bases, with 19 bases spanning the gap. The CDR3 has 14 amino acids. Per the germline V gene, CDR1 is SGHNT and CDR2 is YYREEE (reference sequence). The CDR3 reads CASRVFRELEEQYF. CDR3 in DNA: TGTGCCAGCAGGGTCTTCCGGGAATTGGAAGAGCAGTACTTC.

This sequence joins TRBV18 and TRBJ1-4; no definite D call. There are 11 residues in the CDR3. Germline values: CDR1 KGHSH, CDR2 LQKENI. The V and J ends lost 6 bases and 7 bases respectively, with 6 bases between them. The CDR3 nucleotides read TGTGCCAGCTCCCCGGGTGAAAAACTGTTTTTT. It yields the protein CASSPGEKLFF.

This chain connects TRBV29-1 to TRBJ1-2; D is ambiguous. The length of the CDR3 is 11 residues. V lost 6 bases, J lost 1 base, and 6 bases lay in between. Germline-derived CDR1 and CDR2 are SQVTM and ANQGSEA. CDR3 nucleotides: TGCAGCGTGGAGGTTAACTATGGCTACACCTTC. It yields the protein CSVEVNYGYTF.

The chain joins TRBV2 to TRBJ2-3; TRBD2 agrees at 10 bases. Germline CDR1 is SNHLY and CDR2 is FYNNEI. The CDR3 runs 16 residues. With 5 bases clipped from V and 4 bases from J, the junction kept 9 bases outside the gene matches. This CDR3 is CASSKSGGAGADTQYF. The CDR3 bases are TGTGCCAGCAGTAAAAGCGGGGGGGCAGGGGCAGATACGCAGTATTTT.

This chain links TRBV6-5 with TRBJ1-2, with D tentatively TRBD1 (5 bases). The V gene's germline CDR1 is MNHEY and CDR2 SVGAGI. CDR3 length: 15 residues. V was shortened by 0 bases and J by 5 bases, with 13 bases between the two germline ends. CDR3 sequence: CASSYSYVQDYGYTF. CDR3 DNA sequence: TGTGCCAGCAGTTACTCGTATGTACAGGATTATGGCTACACCTTC.

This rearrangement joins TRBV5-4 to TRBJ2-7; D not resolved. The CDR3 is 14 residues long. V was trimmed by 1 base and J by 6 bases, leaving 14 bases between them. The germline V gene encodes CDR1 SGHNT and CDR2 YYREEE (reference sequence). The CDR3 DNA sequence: TGTGCCAGCAGCTTGATCCGGTCTGGTTCCGAGCAGTACTTC. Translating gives CASSLIRSGSEQYF.

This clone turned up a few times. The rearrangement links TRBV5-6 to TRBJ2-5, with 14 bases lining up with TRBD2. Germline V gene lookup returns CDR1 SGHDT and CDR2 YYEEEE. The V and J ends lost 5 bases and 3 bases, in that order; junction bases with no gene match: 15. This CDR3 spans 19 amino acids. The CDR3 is CASRDRLAGGPGIEETQYF. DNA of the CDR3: TGTGCCAGCAGGGACCGACTAGCGGGGGGGCCCGGGATTGAAGAGACCCAGTACTTC.

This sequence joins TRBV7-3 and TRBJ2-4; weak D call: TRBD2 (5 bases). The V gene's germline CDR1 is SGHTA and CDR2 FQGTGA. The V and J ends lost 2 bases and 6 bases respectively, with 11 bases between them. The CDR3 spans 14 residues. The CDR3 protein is CASSLGPSGNIQYF. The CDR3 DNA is TGTGCCAGCAGCTTAGGTCCGAGCGGAAACATTCAGTACTTC.

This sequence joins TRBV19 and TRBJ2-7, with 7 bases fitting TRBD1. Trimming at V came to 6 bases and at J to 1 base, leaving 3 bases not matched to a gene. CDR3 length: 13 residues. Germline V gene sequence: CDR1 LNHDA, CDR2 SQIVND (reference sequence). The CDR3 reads CASSWGQSYEQYF. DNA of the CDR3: TGTGCCAGTAGCTGGGGACAGTCCTACGAGCAGTACTTC.

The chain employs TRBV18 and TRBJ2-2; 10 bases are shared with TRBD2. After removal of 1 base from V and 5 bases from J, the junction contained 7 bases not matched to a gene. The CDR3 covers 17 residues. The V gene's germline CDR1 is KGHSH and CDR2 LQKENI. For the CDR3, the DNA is TGTGCCAGCTCACCACAGCTAGCGGGGGCCCCAACCGGGGAGCTGTTTTTT. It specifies CASSPQLAGAPTGELFF.

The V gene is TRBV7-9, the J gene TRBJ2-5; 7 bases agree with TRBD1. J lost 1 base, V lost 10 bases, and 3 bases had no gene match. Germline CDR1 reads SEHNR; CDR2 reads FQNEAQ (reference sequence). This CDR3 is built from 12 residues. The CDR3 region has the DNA TGTGCCACCAGGGACAGCCAAGAGACCCAGTACTTC. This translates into CATRDSQETQYF.

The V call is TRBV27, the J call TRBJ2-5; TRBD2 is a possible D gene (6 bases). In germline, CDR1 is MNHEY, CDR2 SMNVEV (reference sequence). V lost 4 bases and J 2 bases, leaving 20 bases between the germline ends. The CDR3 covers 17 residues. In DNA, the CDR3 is TGTGCCAGCAGTTCCCTCCTGTCCGGACTACTACAAGAGACCCAGTACTTC. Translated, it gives CASSSLLSGLLQETQYF.

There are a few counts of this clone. The CDR3 region is CASSPTTNYGYTF. Written as DNA, the CDR3 is TGCGCCAGCAGCCCGACAACCAACTATGGCTACACCTTC. The V and J genes are TRBV5-1 and TRBJ1-2; the D is unclear. With 4 bases removed from V and 2 bases from J, the gap between germline ends came to 9 bases. Germline V gives CDR1 SGHRS, CDR2 YFSETQ. The CDR3 has 13 amino acids.

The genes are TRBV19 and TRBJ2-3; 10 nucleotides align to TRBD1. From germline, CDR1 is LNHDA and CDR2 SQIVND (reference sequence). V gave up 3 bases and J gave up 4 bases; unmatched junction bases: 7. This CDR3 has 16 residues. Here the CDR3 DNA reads TGTGCCAGTAGTATCGGGGACAGGGGTTGGTCAGATACGCAGTATTTT. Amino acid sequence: CASSIGDRGWSDTQYF.

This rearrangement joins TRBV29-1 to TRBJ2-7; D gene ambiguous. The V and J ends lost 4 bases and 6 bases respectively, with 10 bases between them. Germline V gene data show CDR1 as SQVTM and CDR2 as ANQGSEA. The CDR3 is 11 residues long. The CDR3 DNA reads TGCAGCGTTGGGCTATCAGGCGAGCAGTACTTC. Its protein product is CSVGLSGEQYF.